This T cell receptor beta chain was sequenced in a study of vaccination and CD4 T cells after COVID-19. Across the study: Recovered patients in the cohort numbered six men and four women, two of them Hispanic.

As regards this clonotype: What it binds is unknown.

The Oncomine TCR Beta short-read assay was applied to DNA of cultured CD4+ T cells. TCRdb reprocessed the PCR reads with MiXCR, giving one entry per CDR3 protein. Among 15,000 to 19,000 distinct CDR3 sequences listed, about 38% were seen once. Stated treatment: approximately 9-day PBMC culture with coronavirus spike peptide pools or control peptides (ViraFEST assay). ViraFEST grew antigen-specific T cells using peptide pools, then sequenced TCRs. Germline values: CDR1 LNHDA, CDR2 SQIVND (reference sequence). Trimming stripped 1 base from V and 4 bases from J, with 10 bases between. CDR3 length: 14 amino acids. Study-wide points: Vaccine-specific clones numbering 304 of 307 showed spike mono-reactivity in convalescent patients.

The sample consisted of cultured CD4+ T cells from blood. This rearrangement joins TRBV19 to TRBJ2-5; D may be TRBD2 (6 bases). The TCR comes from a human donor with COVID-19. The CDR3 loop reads CASSIGGGLETQYF. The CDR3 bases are TGTGCCAGTAGTATAGGTGGGGGGTTAGAGACCCAGTACTTC.